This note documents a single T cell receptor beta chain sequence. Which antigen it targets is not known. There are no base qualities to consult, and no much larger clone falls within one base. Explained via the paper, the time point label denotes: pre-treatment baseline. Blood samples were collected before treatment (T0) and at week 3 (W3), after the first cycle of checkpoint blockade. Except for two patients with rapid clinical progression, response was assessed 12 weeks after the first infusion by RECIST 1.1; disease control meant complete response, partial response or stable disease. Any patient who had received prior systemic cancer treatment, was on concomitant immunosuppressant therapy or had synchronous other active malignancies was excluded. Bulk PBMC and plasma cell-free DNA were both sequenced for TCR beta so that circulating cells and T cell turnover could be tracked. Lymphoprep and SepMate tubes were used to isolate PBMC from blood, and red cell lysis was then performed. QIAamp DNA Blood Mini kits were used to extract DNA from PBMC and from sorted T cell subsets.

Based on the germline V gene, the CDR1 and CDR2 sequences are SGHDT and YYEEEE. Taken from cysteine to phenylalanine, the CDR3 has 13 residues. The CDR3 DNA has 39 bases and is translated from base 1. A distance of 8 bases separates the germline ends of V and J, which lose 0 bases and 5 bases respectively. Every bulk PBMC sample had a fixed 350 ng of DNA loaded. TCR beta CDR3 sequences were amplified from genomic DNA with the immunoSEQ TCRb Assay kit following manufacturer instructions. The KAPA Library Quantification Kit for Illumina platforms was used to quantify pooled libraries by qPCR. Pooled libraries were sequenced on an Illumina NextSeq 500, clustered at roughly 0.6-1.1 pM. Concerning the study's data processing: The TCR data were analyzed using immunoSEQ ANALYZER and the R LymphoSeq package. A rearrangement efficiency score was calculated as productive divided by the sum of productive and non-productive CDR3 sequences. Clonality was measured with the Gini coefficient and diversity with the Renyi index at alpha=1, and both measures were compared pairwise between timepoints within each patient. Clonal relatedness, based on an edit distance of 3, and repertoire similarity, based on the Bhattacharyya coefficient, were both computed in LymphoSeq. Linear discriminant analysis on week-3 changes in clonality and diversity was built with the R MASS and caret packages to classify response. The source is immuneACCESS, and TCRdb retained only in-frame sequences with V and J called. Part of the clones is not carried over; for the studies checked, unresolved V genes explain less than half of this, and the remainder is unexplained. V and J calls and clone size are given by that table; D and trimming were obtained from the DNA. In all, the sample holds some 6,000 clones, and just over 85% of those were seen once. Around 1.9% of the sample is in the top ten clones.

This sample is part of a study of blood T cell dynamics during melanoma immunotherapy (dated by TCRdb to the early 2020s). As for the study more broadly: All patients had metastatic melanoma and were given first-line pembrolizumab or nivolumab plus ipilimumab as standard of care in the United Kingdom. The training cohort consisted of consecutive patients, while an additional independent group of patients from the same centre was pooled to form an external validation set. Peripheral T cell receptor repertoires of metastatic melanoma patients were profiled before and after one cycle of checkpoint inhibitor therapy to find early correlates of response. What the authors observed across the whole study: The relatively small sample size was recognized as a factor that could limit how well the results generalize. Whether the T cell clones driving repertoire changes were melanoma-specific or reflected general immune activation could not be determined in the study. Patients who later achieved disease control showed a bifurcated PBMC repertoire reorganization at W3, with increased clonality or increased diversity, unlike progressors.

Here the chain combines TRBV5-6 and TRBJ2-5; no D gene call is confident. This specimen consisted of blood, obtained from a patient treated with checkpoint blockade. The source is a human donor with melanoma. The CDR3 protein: CASSLVSGETQYF. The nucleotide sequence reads TGTGCCAGCAGCTTGGTGTCTGGTGAGACCCAGTACTTC.